This T cell receptor (beta chain) is drawn from a study of cytomegalovirus exposure and HLA in healthy donors. Study outcomes and limitations: One cluster of highly shared sequence variants probably arose as a sequencing artifact. CMV antigen specificity of three CMV-associated chains was confirmed in vitro.

This clone was counted a single time. Its antigen is still unknown. V was trimmed by 3 bases and J by 0 bases, leaving 14 bases between them. This CDR3 comprises 16 residues. Looked up from germline, CDR1 is SGHKS and CDR2 is YYEKEE (reference sequence). PCR employed 60 Vbeta and 13 Jbeta primers. Some clones are missing from TCRdb's copy, which holds only in-frame ones; the method was immunoSEQ multiplex PCR. The profile covers approximately 110,000 clones, with under 80% appearing a single time and about 13% taken by the ten largest. Material: PBMCs. The chain recombines TRBV5-5 with TRBJ2-3, with D perhaps TRBD1 (6 bases). This sequence was found in a woman aged 55-69 years in good health and CMV-seropositive. CDR3: CASSSPGQYSTDTQYF. The CDR3 bases are TGTGCCAGCAGCTCCCCCGGACAGTATAGCACAGATACGCAGTATTTT.